This record covers a single T cell receptor (beta chain). Its antigen is not known. Time point described: patch test 1, 2 weeks after DPC sensitization. Treatment noted: therapeutic diphenylcyclopropenone sensitization with weekly scalp DPC. Prior to application of each patch test, blood was drawn. The data derive from a study of human T cells and chemical hapten exposure. Study observations and caveats: No shift was seen in TCRs above 1 in 1000 frequency with DPC sensitization. Compared to controls, expanded TCRs made significantly more large clusters of similar CDR3s.

The V and J ends lost 8 bases and 6 bases respectively, with 11 bases between them. There are 11 residues in the CDR3. MiXCR, run by TCRdb on the RACE reads, gives a single entry per CDR3 protein. The profile covers 380,000 or so distinct CDR3 sequences, with more than 4.5% appearing a single time and 2% to 2.5% taken by the ten largest. The receptor was isolated from a woman aged 45-59 years with alopecia areata. Some clones in this sample may be carry-over from other donors' samples. Specimen: whole blood, collected in connection with sensitization to the hapten diphenylcyclopropenone (DPC). This sequence joins TRBV12-3 or TRBV12-4 and TRBJ2-7; possible D gene TRBD2, 6 bases. CDR3: CASRLRGEQYF. The CDR3 DNA sequence: TGTGCCAGCCGATTGCGGGGCGAGCAGTACTTC.